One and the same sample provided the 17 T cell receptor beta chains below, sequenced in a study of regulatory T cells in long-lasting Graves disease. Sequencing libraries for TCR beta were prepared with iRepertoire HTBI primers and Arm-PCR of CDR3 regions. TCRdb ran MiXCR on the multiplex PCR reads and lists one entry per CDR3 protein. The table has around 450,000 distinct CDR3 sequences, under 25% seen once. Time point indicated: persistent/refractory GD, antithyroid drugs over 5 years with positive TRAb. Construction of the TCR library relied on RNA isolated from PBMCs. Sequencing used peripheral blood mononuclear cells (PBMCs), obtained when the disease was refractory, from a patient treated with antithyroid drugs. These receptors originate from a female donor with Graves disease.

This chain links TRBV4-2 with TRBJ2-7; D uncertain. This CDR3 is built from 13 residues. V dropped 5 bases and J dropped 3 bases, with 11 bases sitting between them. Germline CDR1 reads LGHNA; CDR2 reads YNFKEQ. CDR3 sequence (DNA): TGTGCCAGCAGCGAAAGACGGAACTACGAGCAGTACTTC. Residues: CASSERRNYEQYF.

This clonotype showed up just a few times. The CDR3 protein is CASSLRLAGGPSPYEQYF. The CDR3 nucleotides are TGTGCCAGCAGCTTAAGACTAGCGGGAGGGCCGTCCCCCTACGAGCAGTACTTC. The chain employs TRBV7-9 and TRBJ2-7; 14 bases fit TRBD2. Germline V gene sequence: CDR1 SEHNR, CDR2 FQNEAQ (reference sequence). J lost 2 bases, V lost 2 bases, and 8 bases had no gene match. The CDR3 is 18 residues long.

The CDR3 loop is CASTSFSGRINTDTQYF. The CDR3 DNA reads as TGTGCCAGCACATCGTTTAGCGGGAGGATTAACACAGATACGCAGTATTTT. This chain connects TRBV28 to TRBJ2-3, with TRBD2 identical over 10 bases. Germline trimming cut 7 bases from V and 2 bases from J; bases unmatched to any gene: 12. Germline lookup yields CDR1 MDHEN and CDR2 SYDVKM. The CDR3 is 17 amino acids.

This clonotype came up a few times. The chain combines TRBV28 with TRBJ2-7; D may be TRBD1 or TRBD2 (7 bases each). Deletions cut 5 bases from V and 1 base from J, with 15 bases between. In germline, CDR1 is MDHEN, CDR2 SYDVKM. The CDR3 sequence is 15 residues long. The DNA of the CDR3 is TGTGCCAGCAGTATCAACAGGGGAGGGTCCTACGAGCAGTACTTC. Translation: CASSINRGGSYEQYF.

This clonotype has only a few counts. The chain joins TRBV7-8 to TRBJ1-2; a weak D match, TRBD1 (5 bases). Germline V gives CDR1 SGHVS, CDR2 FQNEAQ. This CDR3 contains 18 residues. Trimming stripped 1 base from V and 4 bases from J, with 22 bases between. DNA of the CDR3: TGTGCCAGCAGCTTAGAGGCGGGGCGCACCCTTTTTGTCTATGGCTACACCTTC. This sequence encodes CASSLEAGRTLFVYGYTF.

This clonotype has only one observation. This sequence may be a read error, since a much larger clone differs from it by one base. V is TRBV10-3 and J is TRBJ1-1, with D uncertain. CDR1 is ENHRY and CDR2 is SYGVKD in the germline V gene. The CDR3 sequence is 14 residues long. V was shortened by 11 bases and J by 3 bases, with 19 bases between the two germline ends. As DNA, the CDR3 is TGTGCCTGCAGTCCCAAAGCGGCCTACACTGAAGCTTTCTTT. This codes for CACSPKAAYTEAFF.

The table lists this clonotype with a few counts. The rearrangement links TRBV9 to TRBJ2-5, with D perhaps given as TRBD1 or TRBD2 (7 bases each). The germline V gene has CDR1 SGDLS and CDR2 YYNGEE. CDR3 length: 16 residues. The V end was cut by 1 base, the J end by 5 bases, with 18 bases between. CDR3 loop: CASSVSGQTGGETQYF. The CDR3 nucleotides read TGTGCCAGCAGCGTATCGGGACAGACCGGGGGGGAGACCCAGTACTTC.

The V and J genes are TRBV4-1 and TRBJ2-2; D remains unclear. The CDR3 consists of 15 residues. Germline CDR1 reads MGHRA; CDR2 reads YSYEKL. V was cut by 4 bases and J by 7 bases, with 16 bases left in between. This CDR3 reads CASSRVYETIGELFF. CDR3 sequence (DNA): TGCGCCAGCAGCCGTGTATACGAGACGATCGGGGAGCTGTTTTTT.

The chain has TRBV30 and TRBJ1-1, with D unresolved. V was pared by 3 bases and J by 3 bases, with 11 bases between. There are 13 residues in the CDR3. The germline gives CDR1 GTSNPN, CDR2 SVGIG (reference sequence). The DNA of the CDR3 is TGTGCCTGGAGCCCCTTGGAGGACACTGAAGCTTTCTTT. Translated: CAWSPLEDTEAFF.

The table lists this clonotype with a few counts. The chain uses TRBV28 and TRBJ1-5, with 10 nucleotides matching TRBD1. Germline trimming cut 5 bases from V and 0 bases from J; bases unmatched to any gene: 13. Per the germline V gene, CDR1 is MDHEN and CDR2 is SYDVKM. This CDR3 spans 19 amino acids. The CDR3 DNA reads TGTGCCAGCAGTCGCGACAGGGGGCAATTTTTTAGTAGCAATCAGCCCCAGCATTTT. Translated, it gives CASSRDRGQFFSSNQPQHF.

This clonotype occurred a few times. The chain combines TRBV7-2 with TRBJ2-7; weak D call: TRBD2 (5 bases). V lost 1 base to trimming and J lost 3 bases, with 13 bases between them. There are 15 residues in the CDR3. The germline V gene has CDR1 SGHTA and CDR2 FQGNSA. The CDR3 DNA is TGTGCCAGCAGCTTAGATGTAGCGCAATACTACGAGCAGTACTTC. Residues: CASSLDVAQYYEQYF.

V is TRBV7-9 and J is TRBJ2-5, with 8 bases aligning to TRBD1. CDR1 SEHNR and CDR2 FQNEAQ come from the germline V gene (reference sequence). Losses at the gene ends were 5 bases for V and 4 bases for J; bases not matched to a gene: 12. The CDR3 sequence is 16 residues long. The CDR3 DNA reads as TGTGCCAGCAGCCCCCAGGGGGCCAGTTTATTAGAGACCCAGTACTTC. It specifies CASSPQGASLLETQYF.

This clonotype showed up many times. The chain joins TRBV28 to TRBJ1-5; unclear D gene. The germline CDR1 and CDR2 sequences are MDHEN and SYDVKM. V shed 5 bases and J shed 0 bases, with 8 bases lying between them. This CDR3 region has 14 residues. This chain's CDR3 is CASSNGYSNQPQHF. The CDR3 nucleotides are TGTGCCAGCAGTAATGGCTATAGCAATCAGCCCCAGCATTTT.

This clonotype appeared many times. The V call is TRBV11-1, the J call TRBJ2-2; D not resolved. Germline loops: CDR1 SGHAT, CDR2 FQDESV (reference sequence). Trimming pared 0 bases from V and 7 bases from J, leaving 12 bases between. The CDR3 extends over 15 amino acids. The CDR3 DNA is TGTGCCAGCAGCTTAGCGTTGCAGGCGGTCGGGGAGCTGTTTTTT. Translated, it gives CASSLALQAVGELFF.

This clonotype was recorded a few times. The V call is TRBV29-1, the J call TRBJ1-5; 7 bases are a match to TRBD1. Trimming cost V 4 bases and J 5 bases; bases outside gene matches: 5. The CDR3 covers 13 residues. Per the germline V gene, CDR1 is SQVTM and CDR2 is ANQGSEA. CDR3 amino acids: CSVGSQGDQPQHF. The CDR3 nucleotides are TGCAGCGTTGGGAGTCAGGGGGATCAGCCCCAGCATTTT.

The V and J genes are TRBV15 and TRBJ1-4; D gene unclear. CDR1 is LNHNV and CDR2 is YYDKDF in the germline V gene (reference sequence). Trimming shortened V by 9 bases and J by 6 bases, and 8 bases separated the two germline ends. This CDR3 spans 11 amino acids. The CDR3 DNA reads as TGTGCCACGAGGGTGGATGAAAAACTGTTTTTT. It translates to CATRVDEKLFF.

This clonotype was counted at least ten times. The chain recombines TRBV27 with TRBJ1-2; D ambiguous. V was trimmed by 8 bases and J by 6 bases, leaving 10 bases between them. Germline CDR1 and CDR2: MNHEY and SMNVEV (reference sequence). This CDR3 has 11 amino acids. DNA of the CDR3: TGTGCCAGCGGCACACCAGATGGCTACACCTTC. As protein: CASGTPDGYTF.